The clone carrying this T cell receptor (beta chain) is judged medium-sized. V shed 5 bases and J shed 8 bases, with 15 bases lying between them. The CDR3 runs to 13 residues. The TRBV12-4/TRBJ1-2 clonotypes were amplified using barcode primers with ligated adaptors. TCRdb called the multiplex PCR reads again in MiXCR, with one record for every CDR3 protein. The sample yields about 820 distinct CDR3 sequences, less than 30% seen once. Cells sorted as Tregs were CD4+, CD25+ and CD127-/low. The receptor was derived from a female donor with breast cancer. Sequenced material: Tregs sorted from blood. This chain connects TRBV12-3 or TRBV12-4 to TRBJ1-2, with D tentatively TRBD1 (6 bases). The CDR3 loop is CASSPGQSEGYTF. The CDR3 DNA reads as TGTGCCAGCAGTCCCGGACAGAGCGAGGGCTACACCTTC.